This entry features one T cell receptor beta chain sequence. Germline V CDR1 and CDR2: MGHRA, YSYEKL. V lost 4 bases and J lost 7, with 17 bases in between. This CDR3 is 16 amino acids long. The data derive from a study of graft-versus-host responses after intestinal transplantation. 200,000 CFSE-labeled responder cells were plated with 200,000 irradiated, violet-dye-labeled stimulator cells. The assay was immunoSEQ multiplex PCR, and TCRdb's table has in-frame clones only and misses some. Among about 10,000 clones listed, 25% to 30% were seen once. This TCR came from a human patient who received an intestinal transplant. The chain joins TRBV4-1 to TRBJ1-6, with D tentatively TRBD1 (5 bases). Specimen: alloreactive CD8+ T cells from a mixed lymphocyte reaction culture, collected before intestinal transplant. Documented subset: CFSE-low proliferating T cells sorted from approximately 6-day pre-transplant mixed lymphocyte reaction (GvH or HvG direction). The CDR3 sequence is CASSRPAGQGNSPLHF. Here the CDR3 DNA reads TGCGCCAGCAGCCGCCCGGCGGGGCAGGGAAATTCACCCCTCCACTTT.